One sample yielded the 10 T cell receptor beta chains listed below, sequenced in a study of cytomegalovirus exposure and HLA in healthy donors. Some clones are missing from TCRdb's copy, which holds only in-frame ones; the method was immunoSEQ multiplex PCR. The data hold roughly 70,000 clones, with around nine tenths observed a single time. The specimen sequenced was PBMCs. Receptors originate from a woman aged 18-29 years in good health and CMV-seropositive.

Only one count was recorded for this clone. The rearrangement uses TRBV7-2 and TRBJ2-5; D is ambiguous. Germline V gene lookup returns CDR1 SGHTA and CDR2 FQGNSA. The CDR3 length is 12 residues. The germline V and J ends were trimmed by 3 bases and 5 bases, with 7 bases remaining between them. The CDR3 DNA is TGTGCCAGCAGCTTGCTGGCTGAGACCCAGTACTTC. This codes for CASSLLAETQYF.

In this sample, this clone turned up once. The gene calls are TRBV25-1 and TRBJ2-1; the match to TRBD2 covers 14 bases. Germline loops: CDR1 MGHDK, CDR2 SYGVNS. The CDR3 totals 14 residues. V lost 8 bases, J lost 10 bases, and 7 bases stayed unmatched. The CDR3 protein is CASRGLAGVTEQFF. The CDR3 DNA sequence: TGTGCCAGCCGGGGACTAGCGGGAGTCACGGAGCAGTTCTTC.

Comment on this clone: Since the CDR3 does not end with the conserved phenylalanine or tryptophan, this likely comes from a read error. The gene calls are TRBV30 and TRBJ2-7, with 7 bases that match TRBD1. There are 13 residues in the CDR3. Germline V gene data show CDR1 as GTSNPN and CDR2 as SVGIG (reference sequence). V dropped 2 bases and J dropped 2; count of bases not matched to a gene: 3. DNA of the CDR3: TGTGCCTGGAGTTGGGACAGTACCTACGAGCAGTACCTC. This encodes CAWSWDSTYEQYL.

The chain recombines TRBV19 with TRBJ1-5; tentative D call: TRBD1 (5 bases). The CDR3 sequence is 15 residues long. The germline CDR1 and CDR2 sequences are LNHDA and SQIVND (reference sequence). With 1 base removed from V and 7 bases from J, the gap between germline ends came to 14 bases. The CDR3 DNA reads TGTGCCAGTAGTATAGCATCAGGGCCGGGCCAGCCCCAGCATTTT. Protein product: CASSIASGPGQPQHF.

The chain recombines TRBV9 with TRBJ2-1; maybe TRBD2 (6 bases). V was trimmed by 4 bases and J by 4 bases, leaving 15 bases between them. Looked up from germline, CDR1 is SGDLS and CDR2 is YYNGEE. There are 15 residues in the CDR3. This CDR3 is CASSPGRAGYNEQFF. In nucleotides, the CDR3 is TGTGCCAGCAGCCCGGGTCGAGCGGGTTACAATGAGCAGTTCTTC.

This clone was counted only a few times. CDR3 sequence reads: CASSLGSEVNEQFF. CDR3 DNA sequence: TGTGCCAGCAGCTTAGGTTCAGAGGTGAATGAGCAGTTCTTC. The V call is TRBV11-3, the J call TRBJ2-1; D ambiguous. The CDR3 length is 14 residues. The germline V and J ends were trimmed by 1 base and 7 bases, with 11 bases remaining between them. CDR1 is SGHNT and CDR2 is YENEEA in the germline V gene.

CDR3 amino acids: CASSLPPPGTYEQYF. Written as DNA, the CDR3 is TGCGCCAGCAGCTTGCCTCCTCCGGGGACCTACGAGCAGTACTTC. The rearrangement joins TRBV5-1 to TRBJ2-7; D is possibly TRBD2 (5 bases). The ends were cut back, 1 base at V and 2 bases at J, with 13 bases in the middle. This CDR3 spans 15 amino acids. The germline V gene encodes CDR1 SGHRS and CDR2 YFSETQ.

V is TRBV30 and J is TRBJ2-7, with a tentative D call TRBD2 (7 bases). Germline CDR1 is GTSNPN and CDR2 is SVGIG (reference sequence). Trimming cost V 2 bases and J 5 bases, with 16 bases left between them. This CDR3 comprises 14 residues. The CDR3 reads CAWSRGASLHEQYF. The CDR3 region has the DNA TGTGCCTGGAGTCGGGGGGCGTCCTTGCACGAGCAGTACTTC.

The chain carries TRBV5-4 and TRBJ2-7; D is possibly TRBD1 (5 bases). Looked up from germline, CDR1 is SGHNT and CDR2 is YYREEE (reference sequence). V lost 4 bases and J 3 bases, leaving 14 bases between the germline ends. This CDR3 is built from 14 residues. CDR3 bases: TGTGCCAGCAGCCTGTCCACAGGTAGCTACGAGCAGTACTTC. Translating gives CASSLSTGSYEQYF.

This chain connects TRBV4-1 to TRBJ2-2, with 11 bases that match TRBD2. CDR1 is MGHRA, CDR2 YSYEKL, per germline. The CDR3 totals 17 residues. J was trimmed by 1 base and V by 4 bases; bases with no gene match: 5. The CDR3 loop reads CASSPGLAGMNTGELFF. CDR3 DNA: TGCGCCAGCAGCCCCGGACTAGCGGGTATGAACACCGGGGAGCTGTTTTTT.